A selection of T cell receptor beta chains follows, all from one sample in a study of T cells after yellow fever vaccination. Using its own MiXCR run on the 5' RACE reads, TCRdb lists one record per CDR3 protein. The table has a few hundred thousand distinct CDR3 sequences, 7.5% to 9.5% seen once. Sequences were derived from CD4+ T cells sorted from PBMCs, sampled 5 days after the yellow fever booster vaccination. The receptors were gathered from a young man who received the YFV17D yellow fever vaccine. The CDR3 runs from the conserved cysteine through the conserved F or W. Each record gives: clone size, D gene, V gene, J gene, CDR3 protein, CDR3 DNA. D genes are given only for firm matches. Rows may omit the clone size; those that give it use once, few, many or a size class.

-,-,TRBV27,TRBJ2-5,CASSTEQETQYF,TGTGCCAGCAGTACAGAACAAGAGACCCAGTACTTC
-,-,TRBV5-1,TRBJ2-5,CASSRSVSEETQYF,TGCGCCAGCAGCCGATCGGTTTCTGAAGAGACCCAGTACTTC
-,-,TRBV6-5,TRBJ1-4,CASSYETLGPEKLFF,TGTGCCAGCAGTTACGAGACCCTCGGTCCTGAAAAACTGTTTTTT
many,-,TRBV4-1,TRBJ2-3,CASSQDHPNTQYF,TGCGCCAGCAGCCAAGATCATCCCAATACGCAGTATTTT
many,TRBD1,TRBV19,TRBJ1-5,CASSGQGAQPQHF,TGTGCCAGTAGTGGACAGGGGGCTCAGCCCCAGCATTTT
-,-,TRBV6-1,TRBJ1-1,CASSEYRTVTEAFF,TGTGCCAGCAGTGAATACCGTACGGTCACTGAAGCTTTCTTT
-,TRBD2,TRBV20-1,TRBJ2-3,CSARRLAGLTDTQYF,TGCAGTGCTAGGAGATTAGCGGGGCTCACAGATACGCAGTATTTT
-,TRBD1,TRBV12-3/TRBV12-4,TRBJ2-7,CASSLGTGRSYEQYF,TGTGCCAGCAGTTTAGGGACAGGGAGGTCCTACGAGCAGTACTTC
many,-,TRBV7-2,TRBJ2-1,CASSLYYNEQFF,TGTGCCAGCAGCTTGTACTACAATGAGCAGTTCTTC
-,TRBD1,TRBV6-1,TRBJ2-2,CASRDRGTNTGELFF,TGTGCCAGCAGAGACAGGGGAACGAACACCGGGGAGCTGTTTTTT
few,TRBD2,TRBV6-2/TRBV6-3,TRBJ2-2,CASTKLAGVVTGELFF,TGTGCCAGCACCAAACTAGCGGGGGTGGTCACCGGGGAGCTGTTTTTT
-,-,TRBV20-1,TRBJ1-2,CSARDDGGSYGYTF,TGCAGTGCTAGAGATGACGGGGGCAGCTATGGCTACACCTTC
few,-,TRBV5-5,TRBJ1-5,CASSLALQAGNQPQHF,TGTGCCAGCAGCTTGGCTTTGCAAGCGGGCAATCAGCCCCAGCATTTT
few,-,TRBV24-1,TRBJ2-5,CATSSGPGGKEETQYF,TGTGCCACCAGCTCGGGACCAGGGGGGAAAGAAGAGACCCAGTACTTC
few,TRBD2,TRBV7-2,TRBJ2-5,CASSLAEGTSGGRLYF,TGTGCCAGCAGCTTAGCGGAAGGGACTAGCGGGGGCCGGTTGTACTTC
-,TRBD1,TRBV5-1,TRBJ1-2,CASSSTGEAYGYTF,TGCGCCAGCAGCTCGACAGGGGAAGCCTATGGCTACACCTTC
few,-,TRBV5-1,TRBJ2-5,CASSAGRGHQETQYF,TGCGCCAGCAGCGCGGGACGAGGGCACCAAGAGACCCAGTACTTC
many,-,TRBV5-1,TRBJ2-7,CASSLGDTGNEQYF,TGCGCCAGCAGCTTGGGGGACACAGGGAACGAGCAGTACTTC
-,TRBD1,TRBV4-3,TRBJ1-2,CASSGQAGNYGYTF,TGCGCCAGCAGCGGACAGGCGGGAAACTATGGCTACACCTTC
many,TRBD2,TRBV10-3,TRBJ2-2,CAIKSYGTSDGELFF,TGTGCCATCAAGAGTTATGGGACTAGCGACGGGGAGCTGTTTTTT
many,-,TRBV7-3,TRBJ2-3,CASSLDGGSTDTQYF,TGTGCCAGCAGCTTAGACGGGGGCAGCACAGATACGCAGTATTTT
-,-,TRBV12-3/TRBV12-4,TRBJ2-3,CASCEADTQYF,TGTGCCAGCTGCGAGGCAGATACGCAGTATTTT